These 26 T cell receptor beta chains share one sample of origin, sequenced in a study of T cells in Graves' hyperthyroidism and ophthalmopathy (dated by TCRdb to about 2019). Library construction relied on multiplex PCR. The run used an Illumina HiSeq 2000. TCR beta CDR3 regions were amplified from RNA transcripts. The first round of RT-PCR for the TCR CDR3 was performed with the HTBI primer set and the Qiagen OneStep RT-PCR kit. TCRdb reprocessing: public reads trimmed at Q25 with fastp, clones called with MiXCR, in-frame beta chains kept. Rows merge per CDR3 protein into single entries with the most common DNA and genes. Across this sample there are hundreds of thousands of distinct CDR3 sequences, with more than 15% seen only once. The ten largest make up around 57% of the sample. Input material: blood. The receptors here all came from a woman aged 55 to 70 with Graves' ophthalmopathy.

The DNA of the CDR3 is TGTGCCATCAGTCCACAGGTCGGGGGGAATCAGCCCCAGCATTTT. This gives the protein CAISPQVGGNQPQHF. The rearrangement links TRBV10-3 to TRBJ1-5, with D perhaps matching TRBD1 (5 bases). There are 15 residues in the CDR3. V lost 5 bases, J lost 4 bases, and 15 bases lay in between. Germline V gene lookup returns CDR1 ENHRY and CDR2 SYGVKD.

The rearrangement uses TRBV12-3 or TRBV12-4 and TRBJ2-1; 11 bases line up with TRBD2. This CDR3 comprises 17 residues. V gave up 5 bases and J gave up 0 bases; unmatched junction bases: 6. The CDR3 sequence: CASSRGTSGSSYNEQFF. In DNA, the CDR3 is TGTGCCAGCAGTCGAGGGACTAGCGGAAGCTCCTACAATGAGCAGTTCTTC.

The rearrangement links TRBV11-2 to TRBJ2-5; D is perhaps TRBD1 (6 bases). The CDR3 runs to 14 residues. The germline V and J ends were trimmed by 5 bases and 4 bases, with 14 bases remaining between them. Germline CDR1 and CDR2: SGHAT and FQNNGV. CDR3 protein: CASSKYRVGETQYF. DNA for the CDR3: TGTGCCAGCAGCAAATACAGGGTCGGAGAGACCCAGTACTTC.

For this clonotype: Being one base from a much bigger clone, this may be a read error. The rearrangement joins TRBV7-2 to TRBJ2-1; TRBD2 matches at 10 bases. Germline lookup yields CDR1 SGHTA and CDR2 FQGNSA. The CDR3 length is 17 residues. The CDR3 bases are TGTGCCAGCAGCCTTAAATCTAGCGGGAGCTATGGCAATGGGCAGTTCTTC. Encoded protein: CASSLKSSGSYGNGQFF.

This clonotype was counted a few times. The chain recombines TRBV4-1 with TRBJ2-7; TRBD1 agrees at 9 bases. With 1 base clipped from V and 2 bases from J, the junction kept 6 bases outside the gene matches. CDR3 length equals 16 residues. CDR1 MGHRA and CDR2 YSYEKL come from the germline V gene. The CDR3 DNA sequence: TGCGCCAGCAGCCAAGGGGAGGACAGGGGAGCCTACGAGCAGTACTTC. Translated: CASSQGEDRGAYEQYF.

A single count supports this clonotype. The junction does not match germline at one end; this may be a read error. V is TRBV5-1 and J is TRBJ1-4; D is unclear. Germline-derived CDR1 and CDR2 are SGHRS and YFSETQ. The CDR3 contains 14 residues. The CDR3 nucleotides read TGCGCCAGCAGCGGGTCAGGCGTTAATGAAAAACTGTCTTTT. Translating gives CASSGSGVNEKLSF.

This clonotype was detected many times. The chain employs TRBV3-1 and TRBJ1-1; 10 nucleotides align to TRBD1. Losses at the gene ends were 6 bases for V and 1 base for J; bases not matched to a gene: 5. From germline, CDR1 is LGHDT and CDR2 YNNKEL (reference sequence). The length of the CDR3 is 15 residues. CDR3 residues: CASRVGTGANTEAFF. The CDR3 coding sequence is TGTGCCAGCAGAGTCGGGACAGGGGCGAACACTGAAGCTTTCTTT.

This clonotype showed up just a few times. This chain connects TRBV7-6 to TRBJ2-1; D may be TRBD1 (5 bases). This CDR3 has 15 amino acids. The V gene lost 3 bases and the J gene lost 1 base, with 10 bases spanning the gap. Germline CDR1 SGHVS, CDR2 FNYEAQ. Written as DNA, the CDR3 is TGTGCCAGCAGCTTGACGACAGAGTCCTACAATGAGCAGTTCTTC. Translated, it gives CASSLTTESYNEQFF.

This clonotype was seen repeatedly, ten times or more. The V call is TRBV6-1, the J call TRBJ2-3, with TRBD2 identical over 7 bases. Trimming cost V 6 bases and J 4 bases; bases outside gene matches: 4. CDR1 and CDR2 (germline): MNHNS, SASEGT. The CDR3 spans 13 residues. CDR3: CASRREKSDTQYF. The CDR3 nucleotides are TGTGCCAGCAGGCGGGAGAAGTCAGATACGCAGTATTTT.

The table lists this clonotype with many counts. This chain uses TRBV6-1 with TRBJ2-5, with 14 bases that match TRBD2. Per the germline V gene, CDR1 is MNHNS and CDR2 is SASEGT. CDR3 length equals 18 residues. Trimming removed 5 bases from V and 3 bases from J; junction bases left unmatched: 11. The CDR3 nucleotides read TGTGCCAGCAGTTATGCGGCACCGGGACTAGCGGGAGAAGAGACCCAGTACTTC. Amino acids: CASSYAAPGLAGEETQYF.

There are a few counts of this clonotype. The rearrangement links TRBV9 to TRBJ1-5; weak D call: TRBD1 (5 bases). The V and J ends lost 2 bases and 5 bases respectively, with 8 bases between them. CDR1 is SGDLS, CDR2 YYNGEE, per germline. This CDR3 has 13 amino acids. CDR3 region: CASSVTGDQPQHF. The DNA for the CDR3 is TGTGCCAGCAGCGTTACGGGGGATCAGCCCCAGCATTTT.

This clonotype was found many times. The chain couples TRBV2 to TRBJ2-7; unclear D gene. The CDR3 runs to 15 residues. V lost 6 bases, J lost 0 bases, and 15 bases lay in between. The germline V gene has CDR1 SNHLY and CDR2 FYNNEI. The CDR3 DNA is TGTGCCAGCAGCGACCCTGTCCGAGACTCCTACGAGCAGTACTTC. It codes for CASSDPVRDSYEQYF.

In this sample, this clonotype turned up many times. V gene TRBV28 combines with J gene TRBJ1-2, with D perhaps TRBD1 (6 bases). The CDR3 loop spans 17 amino acids. V was pared by 1 base and J by 7 bases, with 22 bases between. CDR1 and CDR2 (germline): MDHEN, SYDVKM. CDR3 nucleotides: TGTGCCAGCAGTTTATCGGTTCAGCGCGGGGGCTATCGTGGCTACACCTTC. Protein sequence: CASSLSVQRGGYRGYTF.

Only a few counts were recorded for this clonotype. The rearrangement joins TRBV20-1 to TRBJ2-3; 7 positions match TRBD2. CDR1 and CDR2 from the germline V gene are DFQATT and SNEGSKA (reference sequence). J gave up 0 bases and V 3 bases, and 9 bases lay outside the gene matches. The CDR3 contains 16 residues. DNA for the CDR3: TGCAGTGCTAGGTTGCTAGCGGATACTAGCACAGATACGCAGTATTTT. Translated: CSARLLADTSTDTQYF.

The V gene is TRBV27, the J gene TRBJ1-4; 9 bases align to TRBD1. Germline lookup yields CDR1 MNHEY and CDR2 SMNVEV (reference sequence). V lost 5 bases and J lost 5; bases outside the gene matches: 6. CDR3 length equals 15 residues. CDR3 loop: CASSRFDRGNEKLFF. The CDR3 DNA is TGTGCCAGCAGTCGGTTCGACAGGGGGAATGAAAAACTGTTTTTT.

This clonotype was detected ten times or more. The rearrangement uses TRBV18 and TRBJ1-4, with D uncertain. Trimming removed 3 bases from V and 8 bases from J, with 10 bases in between. Per germline, CDR1 KGHSH and CDR2 LQKENI. This CDR3 is built from 13 residues. In nucleotides, the CDR3 is TGTGCCAGCTCACCTCCCCCAACCGAAAAACTGTTTTTT. It is translated as CASSPPPTEKLFF.

This clonotype was observed a handful of times. The V and J genes are TRBV6-2 or TRBV6-3 and TRBJ2-3; D is unresolved. Germline loops: CDR1 MNHEY, CDR2 SVGEGT. This CDR3 has 13 residues. V lost 11 bases and J 0 bases, leaving 12 bases between the germline ends. Here the CDR3 reads CAGRESSTDTQYF. The CDR3 DNA follows: TGTGCCGGAAGAGAATCTAGCACAGATACGCAGTATTTT.

This chain links TRBV5-1 with TRBJ2-1, with D perhaps being TRBD1 or TRBD2 (6 bases each). The ends were cut back, 4 bases at V and 3 bases at J, with 14 bases in the middle. Germline CDR1 SGHRS, CDR2 YFSETQ. The CDR3 is 15 residues long. Here the CDR3 DNA reads TGCGCCAGCAGCCCCGGGGGACATCTCTACAATGAGCAGTTCTTC. It is translated as CASSPGGHLYNEQFF.

In its sample, this clonotype was seen a few times. This chain uses TRBV5-5 with TRBJ1-3, with D uncertain. Germline-derived CDR1 and CDR2 are SGHKS and YYEKEE (reference sequence). The V gene lost 1 base and the J gene lost 2 bases, with 10 bases spanning the gap. The CDR3 totals 15 residues. The CDR3: CASSLLAPTGNTIYF. DNA for the CDR3: TGTGCCAGCAGCTTGCTCGCGCCGACTGGAAACACCATATATTTT.

The chain carries TRBV5-8 and TRBJ2-1, with 10 bases identical to TRBD1. The CDR3 contains 16 residues. CDR1 and CDR2 (germline): SGHTS, YDEGEE. The trim removed 3 bases at V and 7 bases at J, leaving 10 bases unmatched. CDR3 protein: CASSYRGGQGTNEQFF. The CDR3 DNA reads as TGTGCCAGCAGCTACCGGGGGGGACAGGGGACGAATGAGCAGTTCTTC.

The chain carries TRBV6-1 and TRBJ2-2; 9 nucleotides line up with TRBD2. This CDR3 spans 15 amino acids. In germline, CDR1 is MNHNS, CDR2 SASEGT. With 6 bases clipped from V and 1 base from J, the junction kept 3 bases outside the gene matches. The chain's CDR3 is CASRNSGGNTGELFF. DNA for the CDR3: TGTGCCAGCAGAAATAGCGGGGGGAACACCGGGGAGCTGTTTTTT.

This clonotype was seen at least ten times. The chain joins TRBV7-9 to TRBJ2-1, with 11 bases identical to TRBD2. Germline-derived CDR1 and CDR2 are SEHNR and FQNEAQ (reference sequence). This CDR3 has 19 residues. J lost 1 base, V lost 4 bases, and 12 bases had no gene match. DNA for the CDR3: TGTGCCAGCAGCTCGCGCCCTACTAGCGGGGGTTTTTCCTACAATGAGCAGTTCTTC. Translating it yields CASSSRPTSGGFSYNEQFF.

This clonotype turned up a few times. The chain combines TRBV25-1 with TRBJ1-5; D is possibly TRBD1 (5 bases). Between the trimmed V and J ends, which lost 4 bases and 5 bases, there was a span of 12 bases. Per the germline V gene, CDR1 is MGHDK and CDR2 is SYGVNS. The CDR3 is 14 residues long. The CDR3 protein is CASSGPRGDQPQHF. CDR3 sequence (DNA): TGTGCCAGCAGTGGTCCACGGGGGGATCAGCCCCAGCATTTT. Looking up the rest from reference TRBV25-1 and TRBJ1-5 gives the full variable domain: EADIYQTPRYLVIGTGKKITLECSQTMGHDKMYWYQQDPGMELHLIHYSYGVNSTEKGDLSSESTVSRIRTEHFPLTLESARPSHTSQYLCASSGPRGDQPQHFGDGTRLSIL.

This clonotype has ten or more counts. The chain uses TRBV27 and TRBJ2-7; 7 positions match TRBD1. With V trimmed by 6 bases and J by 2 bases, 10 bases remained unmatched. The CDR3 has 15 residues. Germline V gene sequence: CDR1 MNHEY, CDR2 SMNVEV (reference sequence). CDR3 amino acids: CASRAGAGGPYEQYF. The CDR3, as DNA: TGTGCCAGCAGGGCAGGGGCAGGGGGACCCTACGAGCAGTACTTC.

This clonotype appeared many times. The rearrangement uses TRBV11-2 and TRBJ1-2, with a tentative D call TRBD1 (5 bases). The CDR3 spans 14 residues. The germline V gene encodes CDR1 SGHAT and CDR2 FQNNGV. The germline V and J ends were trimmed by 0 bases and 8 bases, with 13 bases remaining between them. The CDR3 reads CASSLDRVNWGYTF. In DNA form, the CDR3 reads TGTGCCAGCAGCTTAGACAGGGTTAACTGGGGCTACACCTTC.

This clonotype was seen more than once but under ten times. This chain connects TRBV9 to TRBJ2-2, with 10 bases matching TRBD2. The trim removed 1 base at V and 0 bases at J, leaving 3 bases unmatched. The germline CDR1 and CDR2 sequences are SGDLS and YYNGEE. The CDR3 has 17 amino acids. CDR3 in DNA: TGTGCCAGCAGCGTATCTAGCGGGGGCTCGAACACCGGGGAGCTGTTTTTT. Protein: CASSVSSGGSNTGELFF. The complete variable domain, with remaining parts taken from reference TRBV9 and TRBJ2-2, reads DSGVTQTPKHLITATGQRVTLRCSPRSGDLSVYWYQQSLDQGLQFLIQYYNGEERAKGNILERFSAQQFPDLHSELNLSSLELGDSALYFCASSVSSGGSNTGELFFGEGSRLTVL.